This TCR beta chain was captured by sequencing in a study of T cell responses to AZD1222 COVID-19 vaccine (dated by TCRdb to the early 2020s). Turning to the overall study: AZD1222 recipients given second doses at about 4 weeks or at about 12 weeks were pooled, since spike-specific TCR depth and breadth were not found to differ between the two schedules. TCR sequencing was performed for about 250 trial participants, of whom roughly 200 were given two doses of AZD1222 and around 26 were given two doses of MenACWY control vaccine. Enrollment into the trials was organized by age into subgroups of 18-55, 56-69 and 70-plus years, and those subgroups contained approximately 160, 26 and 62 TCR-sequenced participants, respectively. Overall results and qualifications from the work: The whole spike protein was spanned by vaccine-associated CD4 TCRs, and dominant responses were seen in regions 160-218 and 743-854. Participants were mostly white British, with more females than males. The authors suggested clonal diversity may have been underestimated. The 56-69-year group was small, and its depth increase did not reach significance, likely because of low power. Because no day 14 peak-response samples were available, repertoires were characterized only after the peak T cell response. Conclusions about previously exposed vaccinees are limited because only a handful of AZD1222 recipients were SARS-CoV-2 seropositive at baseline. Reportedly, close to half of the unique spike-specific TCRs recognized epitopes lying outside the regions that are mutated in the B.1.351 and B.1.1.7 variants. A significant rise in spike-specific TCR breadth and depth was observed after two AZD1222 doses relative to day 0 and relative to MenACWY recipients.

CDR1 and CDR2 are drawn from the germline V gene: MNHEY, SVGAGI. Including cysteine and phenylalanine, the CDR3 has 14 amino acids. The only DNA kept is the CDR3, 42 bases in frame from the first base. Between the V and J ends, shortened by 2 bases and 6 bases respectively, the junction contains 12 bases. The CDR3 regions of human TCRbeta chains were analyzed by immunosequencing. Under the source paper's analysis protocol: TCRs in the repertoires were compared against a reference library of SARS-CoV-2-specific TCRs that had been generated with the MIRA antigen-specificity platform. Breadth meant the fraction of unique TCRs that were SARS-CoV-2-associated, whereas depth meant the fraction of total T cells that were SARS-CoV-2-associated. Using the MIRA data, every spike-specific TCR was mapped to the spike region that the TCR reacted to and assigned to either a CD4 or a CD8 class. Log10-transformed breadth and depth values were compared by one-way ANOVA with Sidak's multiple comparisons tests. The table comes from immuneACCESS by way of TCRdb, which keeps in-frame sequences with V and J called. Part of the clones is missing from these tables; in studies checked, under half for an unresolved V gene and the rest for unknown reasons. V and J calls and clone size follow that table, whereas D and trimming were derived from the DNA. Here the sample has about 70,000 clones; 75% to 90% occur a single time. Roughly 20% of the sample goes to the ten largest clones.

About this clone itself: Its antigen target is currently unknown. The sample holds no much larger clone one base away, and base qualities are not on file.

The meaning of the sample's time point label: baseline before first vaccination. Vaccinee samples came from UK trials COV001 and COV002, including a single-blind randomized controlled phase 2/3 trial of AZD1222 (ChAdOx1 nCoV-19) in healthy adults. For TCRbeta chain sequencing, PBMC samples from trial participants were taken at day 0 and at day 28 after the second dose. The TCR comes from an adult in good health. This sequence uses TRBV6-5 and TRBJ2-3, with no D gene named confidently. The sequences come from peripheral blood, collected on day 0 of AZD1222 vaccination. CDR3 region: CASSYLTRADTQYF. The nucleotide sequence is TGTGCCAGCAGTTACCTAACGCGAGCGGATACGCAGTATTTT.